This T cell receptor (beta chain) came from a study of blood T cells in healthy people across ages. The V end was cut by 3 bases, the J end by 4 bases, with 12 bases between. This CDR3 has 14 residues. Germline V gene lookup returns CDR1 MDHEN and CDR2 SYDVKM. Then a second PCR, running about 6 to 11 cycles, was carried out with a sample-barcoded 5' primer and a J-beta primer mix. TCRdb re-analysed the 5' RACE reads in MiXCR, keeping a single row per CDR3 protein. The sample lists over 1,300,000 distinct CDR3 sequences, approximately 59% occurring once. Material: blood. The chain employs TRBV28 and TRBJ1-2; D is possibly TRBD1 (6 bases). This receptor was identified in a man between 18 and 29 years old in good health. The CDR3 loop is CASSFTGKVYGYTF. The CDR3 bases are TGTGCCAGCAGTTTTACAGGGAAGGTCTATGGCTACACCTTC.